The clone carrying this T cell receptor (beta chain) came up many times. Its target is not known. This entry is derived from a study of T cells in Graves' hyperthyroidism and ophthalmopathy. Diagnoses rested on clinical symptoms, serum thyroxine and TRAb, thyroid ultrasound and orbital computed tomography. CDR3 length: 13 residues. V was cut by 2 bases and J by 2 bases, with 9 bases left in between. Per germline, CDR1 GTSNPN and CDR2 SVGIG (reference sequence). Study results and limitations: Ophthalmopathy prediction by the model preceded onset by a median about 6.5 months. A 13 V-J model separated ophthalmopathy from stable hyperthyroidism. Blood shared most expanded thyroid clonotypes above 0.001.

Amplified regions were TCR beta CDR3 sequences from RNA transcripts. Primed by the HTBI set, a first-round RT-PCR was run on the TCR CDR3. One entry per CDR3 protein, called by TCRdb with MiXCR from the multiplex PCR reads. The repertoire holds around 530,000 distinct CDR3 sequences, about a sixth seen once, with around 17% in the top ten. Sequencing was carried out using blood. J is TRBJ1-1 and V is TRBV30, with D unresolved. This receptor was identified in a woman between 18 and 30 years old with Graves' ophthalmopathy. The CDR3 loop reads CAWSSGGNTEAFF. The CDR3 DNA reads TGTGCCTGGAGTTCCGGCGGAAACACTGAAGCTTTCTTT.